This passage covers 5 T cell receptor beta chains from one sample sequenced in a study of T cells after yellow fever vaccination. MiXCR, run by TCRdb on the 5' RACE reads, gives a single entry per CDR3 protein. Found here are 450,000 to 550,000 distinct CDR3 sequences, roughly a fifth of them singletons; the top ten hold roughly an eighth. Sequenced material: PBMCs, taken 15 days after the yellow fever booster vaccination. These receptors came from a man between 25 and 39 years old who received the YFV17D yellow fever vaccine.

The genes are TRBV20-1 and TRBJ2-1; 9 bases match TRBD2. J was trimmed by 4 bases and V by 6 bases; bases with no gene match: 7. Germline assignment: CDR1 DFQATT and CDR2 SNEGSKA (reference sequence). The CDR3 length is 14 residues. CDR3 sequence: CSATGLASYNEQFF. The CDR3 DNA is TGCAGTGCCACCGGACTAGCGTCTTACAATGAGCAGTTCTTC.

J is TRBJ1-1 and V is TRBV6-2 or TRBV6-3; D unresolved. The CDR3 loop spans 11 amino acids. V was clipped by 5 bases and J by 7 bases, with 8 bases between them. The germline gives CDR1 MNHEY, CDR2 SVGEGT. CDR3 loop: CASSAGVEAFF. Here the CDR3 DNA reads TGTGCCAGCAGTGCGGGCGTTGAAGCTTTCTTT.

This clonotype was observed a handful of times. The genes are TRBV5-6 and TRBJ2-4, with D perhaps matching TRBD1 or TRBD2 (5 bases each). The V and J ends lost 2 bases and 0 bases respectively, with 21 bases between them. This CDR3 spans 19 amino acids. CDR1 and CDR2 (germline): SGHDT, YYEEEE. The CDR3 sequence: CASSLLGRSGALAKNIQYF. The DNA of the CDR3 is TGTGCCAGCAGCTTACTAGGAAGATCTGGGGCGTTAGCCAAAAACATTCAGTACTTC.

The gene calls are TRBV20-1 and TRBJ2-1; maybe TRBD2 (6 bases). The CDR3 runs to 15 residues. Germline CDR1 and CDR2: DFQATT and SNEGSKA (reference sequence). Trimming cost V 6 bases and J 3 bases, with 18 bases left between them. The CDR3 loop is CSAKSGERNYNEQFF. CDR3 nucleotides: TGCAGTGCCAAATCGGGGGAGCGGAACTACAATGAGCAGTTCTTC.

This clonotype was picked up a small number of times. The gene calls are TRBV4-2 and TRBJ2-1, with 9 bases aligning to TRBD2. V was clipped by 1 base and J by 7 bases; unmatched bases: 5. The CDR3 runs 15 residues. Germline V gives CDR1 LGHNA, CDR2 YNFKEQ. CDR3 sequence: CASSQVLAGLNEQFF. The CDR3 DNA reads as TGTGCCAGCAGCCAAGTGCTAGCGGGATTAAATGAGCAGTTCTTC.